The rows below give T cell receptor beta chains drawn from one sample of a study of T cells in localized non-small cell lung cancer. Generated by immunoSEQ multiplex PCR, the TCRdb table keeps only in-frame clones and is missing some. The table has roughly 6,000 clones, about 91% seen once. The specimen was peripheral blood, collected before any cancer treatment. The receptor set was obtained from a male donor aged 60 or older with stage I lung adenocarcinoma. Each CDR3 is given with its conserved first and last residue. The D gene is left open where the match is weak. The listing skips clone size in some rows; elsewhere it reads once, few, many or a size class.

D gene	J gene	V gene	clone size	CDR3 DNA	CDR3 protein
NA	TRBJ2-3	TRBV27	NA	TGTGCCAGCGGAGAGACAGATACGCAGTATTTT	CASGETDTQYF
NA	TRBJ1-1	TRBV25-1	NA	TGTGCCAGCAGTGACAACACGTGGACAGCGAACACTGAAGCTTTCTTT	CASSDNTWTANTEAFF
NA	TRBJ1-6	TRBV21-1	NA	TGTGCCAGCAGCAGTCCCCCCAAGGAACCCAATTCACCCCTCCACTTT	CASSSPPKEPNSPLHF
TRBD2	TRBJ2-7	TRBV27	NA	TGTGCCAGCACCCTCATAGCGGGACCTCCCTCCTACGAGCAGTACTTC	CASTLIAGPPSYEQYF
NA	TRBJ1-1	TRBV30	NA	TGTGCCTGGGCTCTAGGAGGAAACACTGAAGCTTTCTTT	CAWALGGNTEAFF
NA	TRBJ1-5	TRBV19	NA	TGTGCCAGTAGTCAGGGAATCAATCAGCCCCAGCATTTT	CASSQGINQPQHF
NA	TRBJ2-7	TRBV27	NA	TGTGCCAGCAGCCGGGGCCGGGCCTCCTACGAGCAGTACTTC	CASSRGRASYEQYF
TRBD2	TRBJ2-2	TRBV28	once	TGTGCCAGCAGTTCGGGAGGACTTATCGCGAACACCGGGGAGCTGTTTTTT	CASSSGGLIANTGELFF
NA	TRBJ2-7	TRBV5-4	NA	TGTGCCAGCAGCTATCAGGGGTACCCCTACGAGCAGTACTTC	CASSYQGYPYEQYF
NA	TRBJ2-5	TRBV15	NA	TGTGCCACCAGCAGAGAGGCCCAGGGACGGGAGACCCAGTACTTC	CATSREAQGRETQYF
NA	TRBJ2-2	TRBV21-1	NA	TGTGCCAGCAGGAGTGGACTAGCGGGGGGGAACACCGGGGAGCTGTTTTTT	CASRSGLAGGNTGELFF
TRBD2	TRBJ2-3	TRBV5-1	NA	TGCGCCAGCAGCTTGGCCAGTAAGACTAGCGGGAGGGGCACAGATACGCAGTATTTT	CASSLASKTSGRGTDTQYF
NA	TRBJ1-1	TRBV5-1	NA	TGCGCCAGCAGCTTGGAGGCAGGGCAAACTGAAGCTTTCTTT	CASSLEAGQTEAFF
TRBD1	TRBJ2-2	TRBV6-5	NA	TGTGCCAGCAGGGACCGGACAGGGTCCCTCGGGGAGCTGTTTTTT	CASRDRTGSLGELFF
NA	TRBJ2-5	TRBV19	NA	TGTGCCAGTAGTATAGAGAGGGAGACCCAGTACTTC	CASSIERETQYF
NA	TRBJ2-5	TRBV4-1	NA	TGCGCCAGCAGCCAATATATCCAAGAGACCCAGTACTTC	CASSQYIQETQYF
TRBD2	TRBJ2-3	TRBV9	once	TGTGCCAGCAGCGTCCGCGGGGGGGCCCGGGTAGATACGCAGTATTTT	CASSVRGGARVDTQYF
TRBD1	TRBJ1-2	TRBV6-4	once	TGTGCCAGCAGTGACTCGACAGGGAGGGGCTACACCTTC	CASSDSTGRGYTF
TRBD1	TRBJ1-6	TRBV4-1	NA	TGCGCCAGCAGCCAAAGGGGGCTTGAGGATTCACCCCTCCACTTT	CASSQRGLEDSPLHF
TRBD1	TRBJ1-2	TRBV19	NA	TGTGCCAGTAGTGGTGAACAGGGGGATGGCTACACCTTC	CASSGEQGDGYTF
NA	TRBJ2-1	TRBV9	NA	TGTGCCAGCAGCGTAGGACGGGGGATGGATGAGCAGTTCTTC	CASSVGRGMDEQFF
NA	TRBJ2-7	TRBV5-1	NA	TGCGCCAGCAGTTCACCCGACAGGATTGTGTACGAGCAGTACTTC	CASSSPDRIVYEQYF
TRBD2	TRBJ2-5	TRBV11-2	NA	TGTGCCAGCAGCTTACTAGCGGGAGGGTTACAGACCCAGTACTTC	CASSLLAGGLQTQYF
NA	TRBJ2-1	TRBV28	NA	TGTGCCAGCAGCTTTGGGAGCCGGGACCCCTACAATGAGCAGTTCTTC	CASSFGSRDPYNEQFF
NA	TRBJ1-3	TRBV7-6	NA	TGTGCCAGCAGCTCTCCCTTAGGGTCCTCTGGAAACACCATATATTTT	CASSSPLGSSGNTIYF
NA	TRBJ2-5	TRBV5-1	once	TGCGCCAGCAGCGAACCGGGCCCAGAGACCCAGTACTTC	CASSEPGPETQYF
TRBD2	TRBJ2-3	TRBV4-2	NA	TGTGCCAGCAGTCTATCACTAGCGGGAGGGAATACGCAGTATTTT	CASSLSLAGGNTQYF
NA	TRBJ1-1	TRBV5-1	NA	TGCGCCAGCAGACTTGACCGAAACACTGAAGCTTTCTTT	CASRLDRNTEAFF
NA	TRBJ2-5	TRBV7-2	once	TGTGCCAGCAGCTCTCCCCATAGGGAGACCCAGTACTTC	CASSSPHRETQYF
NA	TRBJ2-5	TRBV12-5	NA	TGTGCTAGTGGCGTAGTGTTTGGCCAAGGGGAAGAGACCCAGTACTTC	CASGVVFGQGEETQYF
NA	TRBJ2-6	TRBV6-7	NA	TGTGCCAGCAGCAAGATAGGACACCGGTCCTCTGGGGCCAACGTCCTGACTTTC	CASSKIGHRSSGANVLTF
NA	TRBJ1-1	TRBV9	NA	TGTGCCAGCAGCGTAGGTACACAGAACACTGAAGCTTTCTTT	CASSVGTQNTEAFF
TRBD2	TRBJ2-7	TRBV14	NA	TGTGCCAGCAGCCAAGGGACTAGCGGACCCTACGAGCAGTACTTC	CASSQGTSGPYEQYF
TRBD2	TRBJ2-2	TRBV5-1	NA	TGCGCCAGCAGCGTTAGCGGGGGAATCACCGGGGAGCTGTTTTTT	CASSVSGGITGELFF
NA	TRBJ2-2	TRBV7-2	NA	TGTGCCAGCAGCACACTCCTGAACACCGGGGAGCTGTTTTTT	CASSTLLNTGELFF
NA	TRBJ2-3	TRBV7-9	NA	TGTGCCAGCAGCTCCTCTAGCACAGATACGCAGTATTTT	CASSSSSTDTQYF
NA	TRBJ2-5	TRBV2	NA	TGTGCCAGCAGTGTAGCCGCTTCCCAAGAGACCCAGTACTTC	CASSVAASQETQYF
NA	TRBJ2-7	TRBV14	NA	TGTGCCAGCAGCCAAGTTCCGTTCCAGAAGTCCTACGAGCAGTACTTC	CASSQVPFQKSYEQYF
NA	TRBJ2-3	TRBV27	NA	TGTGCCAGCAGTTTTTCGCTAAGCACAGATACGCAGTATTTT	CASSFSLSTDTQYF
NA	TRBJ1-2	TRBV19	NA	TGTGCCAGTATAGCCAGTAGCACCGTGGAGGTCTACACCTTC	CASIASSTVEVYTF
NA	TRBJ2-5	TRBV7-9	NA	TGTGCCAGCAGCCATGCCCTCATCCACCAAGAGACCCAGTACTTC	CASSHALIHQETQYF
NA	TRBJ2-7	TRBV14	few	TGTGCCAGCAGCCAATTCCGACAGAGCTCCTACGAGCAGTACTTC	CASSQFRQSSYEQYF
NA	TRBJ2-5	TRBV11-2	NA	TGTGCCAGCAGCTTATTCTGGGCCCCTGCTCAGGAGACCCAGTACTTC	CASSLFWAPAQETQYF
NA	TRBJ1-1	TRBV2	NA	TGTGCCAGCAGTCCTCATACTCCTGAAGCTTTCTTT	CASSPHTPEAFF
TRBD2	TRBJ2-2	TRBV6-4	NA	TGTGCCAGCAGTGACCCAATGATGGAGCGGGGTGCTACCGGGGAGCTGTTTTTT	CASSDPMMERGATGELFF
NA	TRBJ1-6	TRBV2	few	TGTGCCAGCAGAGTAAATGGTTCGGGCTCTAATTCACCCCTCCACTTT	CASRVNGSGSNSPLHF
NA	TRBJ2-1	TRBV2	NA	TGTGCCAGCAGCGACACGAACAATGAGCAGTTCTTC	CASSDTNNEQFF
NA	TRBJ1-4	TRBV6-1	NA	TGTGCCAGCAGTGAAGCCGGGCCCCTTAATGAAAAACTGTTTTTT	CASSEAGPLNEKLFF
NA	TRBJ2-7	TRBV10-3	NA	TGTGCCATCAGTGGGTTGTGGGGGAGCTACGAGCAGTACTTC	CAISGLWGSYEQYF
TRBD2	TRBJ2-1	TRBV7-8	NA	TGTGCCAGCAGCTTAGGGACTAGCGGGGGGCCGAGCTCCTACAATGAGCAGTTCTTC	CASSLGTSGGPSSYNEQFF
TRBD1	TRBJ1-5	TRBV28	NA	TGTGCCAGCAGGTACCAGGGGGCGAGCAATCAGCCCCAGCATTTT	CASRYQGASNQPQHF
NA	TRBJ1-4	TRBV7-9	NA	TGTGCCAGCAGCTCACAGGCGGGAAAACTGTTTTTT	CASSSQAGKLFF
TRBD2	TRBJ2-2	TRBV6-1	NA	TGTGCCAGCAGTGGATCAGCGGGAGGGGGAACCGGGGAGCTGTTTTTT	CASSGSAGGGTGELFF
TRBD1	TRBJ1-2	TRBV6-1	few	TGTGCCAGCAGCTCCTCCGGGACAGCCCAAGGCTACACCTTC	CASSSSGTAQGYTF